This T cell receptor beta chain was profiled in a study of OX40 agonist ivuxolimab in advanced cancers. This clone has a single count. Sequencing used immunoSEQ multiplex PCR; TCRdb keeps in-frame clones, though not all of them. The sample lists 100,000 to 120,000 clones; approximately 89% were seen once. Germline assignment: CDR1 SGDLS and CDR2 YYNGEE. With 0 bases removed from V and 0 bases from J, the gap between germline ends came to 4 bases. This CDR3 has 14 amino acids. The J gene is TRBJ1-3, the V gene TRBV9; no firm D call. Source: CD4+ or CD8+ T cells sorted from blood, taken in a trial of the OX40 agonist ivuxolimab. The sequence was collected from an adult with an advanced solid tumor such as melanoma, head and neck, liver or kidney cancer. CDR3 sequence (DNA): TGTGCCAGCAGCGTAGAGGGCTCTGGAAACACCATATATTTT. Translated: CASSVEGSGNTIYF.